This TCR beta chain is from a study of early T cells in non-severe SARS-CoV-2 infection. In the study overall: Alpha and beta chains were unpaired, from unsorted whole-blood bulk RNA. General study findings and limits: The study's VDJdb matching favored anti-spike CD8 responses and missed private and CD4 specificities.

The CDR3 loop spans 19 amino acids. After removal of 4 bases from V and 1 base from J, the junction contained 12 bases not matched to a gene. Germline V gives CDR1 PRHDT, CDR2 FYEKMQ (reference sequence). Researchers attached unique molecular identifiers to individual cDNA molecules. TCRdb re-analysed the 5' RACE reads in MiXCR, keeping a single row per CDR3 protein. The sample holds 25,000 to 30,000 distinct CDR3 sequences; less than 6.5% are singletons and the top ten take 2.6%. This clonotype came up many times. The antigen remains unidentified. The sequence was obtained from an adult who was a healthcare worker with PCR-confirmed SARS-CoV-2 infection or an uninfected control (not recorded which). The sequenced material came from whole blood. V is TRBV13 and J is TRBJ2-5; TRBD2 matches at 13 bases. CDR3 region: CASSSWTSGSLDPQETQYF. The DNA for the CDR3 is TGTGCCAGCAGCTCGTGGACTAGCGGGAGCTTGGACCCCCAAGAGACCCAGTACTTC.